The T cell receptor (beta chain) under discussion was sequenced for a study of control samples from healthy donors and cancer patients (dated by TCRdb to the early 2020s). V is clipped by 6 bases and J by 0 bases, and the sequence between their germline boundaries is 20 bases long. From the cysteine through the phenylalanine, the CDR3 covers 18 amino acids. The CDR3 DNA has 54 bases and is translated from base 1. Taken from the germline V gene (reference sequence), the CDR1 and CDR2 loops are LGHDT and YNNKEL. Receptor libraries were prepared by the immunoSEQ multiplex PCR assay. Held by TCRdb, this immuneACCESS table contains in-frame sequences only and omits some clones. Under half of the omission traces to an unresolved V gene where checked; the cause of the rest is unknown. The sample has about 50,000 clones on record, less than 95% of them singletons. The top ten clonotypes cover around 4.2% of the sample.

This clone was detected once. Its recognized antigen is unknown. Base qualities were left out, and no much larger clone turns up one base away. This receptor chain uses TRBV3-1 (or the pseudogene TRBV3-2) and TRBJ1-4; TRBD1 is possibly the D segment (6 matching bases). Sequencing was done on a sample of blood. The origin of this receptor is a man aged 25-45 years in good health. Here the CDR3 is given as CASSFKGDRPATNEKLFF. DNA sequence: TGTGCCAGCAGTTTCAAAGGCGACAGGCCCGCAACTAATGAAAAACTGTTTTTT.